The rows below give T cell receptor beta chains drawn from one sample of a study of early T cells in non-severe SARS-CoV-2 infection. TCRdb independently ran MiXCR on the 5' RACE reads; one entry per CDR3 protein. The table includes fewer than 85,000 distinct CDR3 sequences, about 9.6% detected once. The sequencing input was whole blood. The source is an adult who was a healthcare worker with PCR-confirmed SARS-CoV-2 infection or an uninfected control (not recorded which). The CDR3 runs from the conserved cysteine through the conserved F or W. A D gene is named only where the DNA matches it firmly. Clone sizes are given selectively: once, few, many, or a class where the clone is expanded.

d_gene | abundance | j_gene | v_gene | CDR3aa | CDR3nt
NA | many | TRBJ2-7 | TRBV30 | CAWSTLAEGQYF | TGTGCCTGGAGTACGCTGGCCGAGGGGCAGTACTTC
NA | few | TRBJ2-5 | TRBV12-3/TRBV12-4 | CASSLGNRETQYF | TGTGCCAGCAGTTTAGGAAATAGAGAGACCCAGTACTTC
TRBD1 | NA | TRBJ2-7 | TRBV29-1 | CSAGTGVEQYF | TGCAGCGCCGGGACAGGGGTCGAGCAGTACTTC
NA | NA | TRBJ2-5 | TRBV7-9 | CAIPRGGEASREAQYF | TGTGCCATCCCCCGCGGGGGCGAGGCATCGAGAGAGGCCCAGTACTTC
TRBD1 | NA | TRBJ2-6 | TRBV19 | CASRIEYDRELGANVLTF | TGTGCCAGTCGTATAGAGTATGACAGGGAACTTGGGGCCAACGTCCTGACTTTC
NA | many | TRBJ2-1 | TRBV3-1 | CASSQEAGRNEQFF | TGTGCCAGCAGCCAAGAGGCAGGGAGAAATGAGCAGTTCTTC
NA | many | TRBJ1-1 | TRBV6-5 | CASSAFIGGEPEAFF | TGTGCCAGCAGTGCCTTCATCGGAGGCGAGCCTGAAGCTTTCTTT
NA | many | TRBJ1-1 | TRBV24-1 | CATSDSLTGNTEAFF | TGTGCCACCAGTGATTCCCTGACAGGGAACACTGAAGCTTTCTTT
NA | many | TRBJ2-7 | TRBV11-2 | CAGEQNYDLREQYF | TGTGCCGGCGAACAAAATTACGACCTCAGGGAGCAGTACTTC
TRBD2 | few | TRBJ2-7 | TRBV25-1 | CASSVGTSGREQYF | TGTGCCAGCAGTGTGGGGACTAGCGGGAGAGAGCAGTACTTC
NA | NA | TRBJ1-5 | TRBV5-1 | CASSETPGRRDQPQHF | TGCGCCAGCAGCGAGACACCAGGGAGGAGGGATCAGCCCCAGCATTTT
TRBD2 | NA | TRBJ2-2 | TRBV5-1 | CASSAGLAGGRRTGELFF | TGCGCCAGCAGCGCGGGACTAGCGGGAGGGCGGCGCACCGGGGAGCTGTTTTTT
TRBD1 | many | TRBJ1-5 | TRBV28 | CASIPTGQGLQPQHF | TGTGCCAGCATTCCAACCGGACAGGGCCTTCAGCCCCAGCATTTT
TRBD2 | many | TRBJ2-4 | TRBV2 | CASSELETSGPLAKNIQYF | TGTGCCAGCAGTGAATTGGAGACTAGCGGCCCACTAGCCAAAAACATTCAGTACTTC
NA | NA | TRBJ2-1 | TRBV14 | CASAFRGGDEQFF | TGTGCCAGCGCCTTCAGGGGAGGCGATGAGCAGTTCTTC
NA | few | TRBJ2-7 | TRBV27 | CASSFKGPTYEQYF | TGTGCCAGCAGTTTTAAAGGTCCCACCTACGAGCAGTACTTC
NA | NA | TRBJ2-7 | TRBV5-1 | CASSPGVGTRQYF | TGCGCCAGCAGCCCCGGAGTAGGTACCCGGCAGTACTTC
TRBD2 | few | TRBJ2-3 | TRBV5-1 | CASSDQRGNTDTQYF | TGCGCCAGCAGCGATCAGCGGGGGAACACAGATACGCAGTATTTT
NA | NA | TRBJ1-4 | TRBV5-1 | CASSFQGAVNEKLFF | TGCGCCAGCAGCTTTCAAGGGGCCGTAAATGAAAAACTGTTTTTT
TRBD2 | many | TRBJ2-3 | TRBV2 | CASRILAGGPVDTQYF | TGTGCCAGCAGGATACTAGCGGGAGGGCCGGTAGATACGCAGTATTTT
NA | many | TRBJ1-6 | TRBV15 | CATSRDLNSPLHF | TGTGCCACCAGCAGAGATCTTAATTCACCCCTCCACTTT
NA | few | TRBJ2-3 | TRBV6-1 | CASSRQSNTDTQYF | TGTGCCAGCAGCCGACAGTCCAACACAGATACGCAGTATTTT
NA | NA | TRBJ2-2 | TRBV12-3/TRBV12-4 | CASLPDSGELFF | TGTGCCAGCCTGCCAGACTCCGGGGAGCTGTTTTTT
TRBD1 | NA | TRBJ2-1 | TRBV7-2 | CASSLGNRDRTFF | TGTGCCAGCAGCTTAGGCAACCGGGACAGAACGTTCTTC
TRBD2 | many | TRBJ2-1 | TRBV7-2 | CASSLASGWGDEQFF | TGTGCCAGCAGCTTGGCTAGCGGGTGGGGGGATGAGCAGTTCTTC
TRBD2 | NA | TRBJ2-2 | TRBV5-1 | CASSLGLADTGELFF | TGCGCCAGCAGTCTAGGACTAGCGGACACCGGGGAGCTGTTTTTT
NA | NA | TRBJ2-4 | TRBV28 | CASTLNWEAKNIQYF | TGTGCCAGCACCCTAAATTGGGAGGCCAAAAACATTCAGTACTTC
NA | few | TRBJ1-1 | TRBV3-1 | CASSQGAAGNTEAFF | TGTGCCAGCAGCCAGGGAGCCGCGGGGAACACTGAAGCTTTCTTT
NA | NA | TRBJ2-4 | TRBV7-9 | CASSPQGIQYF | TGTGCCAGCAGCCCCCAAGGCATTCAGTACTTC
TRBD2 | few | TRBJ2-2 | TRBV7-2 | CASSSGTSGYDGELFF | TGTGCCAGCAGCTCCGGGACTAGCGGGTACGACGGGGAGCTGTTTTTT
TRBD2 | few | TRBJ2-5 | TRBV20-1 | CSARVSGREYGTQYF | TGCAGTGCTAGAGTTAGCGGGAGGGAGTATGGGACCCAGTACTTC
NA | many | TRBJ2-7 | TRBV7-9 | CASSLQRQDPSGQYF | TGTGCCAGCAGCTTACAACGACAAGACCCCTCGGGGCAGTACTTC
TRBD2 | few | TRBJ2-4 | TRBV27 | CASSDRGGASAKNIQYF | TGTGCCAGCAGTGATCGGGGGGGGGCGAGTGCCAAAAACATTCAGTACTTC
TRBD2 | many | TRBJ2-1 | TRBV5-6 | CASSLAYGLAGRSSYNEQFF | TGTGCCAGCAGCTTGGCCTACGGACTAGCGGGAAGGAGCTCCTACAATGAGCAGTTCTTC
NA | NA | TRBJ2-5 | TRBV7-9 | CASSRSIGQETQYF | TGTGCCAGCAGCCGTTCTATCGGCCAAGAGACCCAGTACTTC
TRBD1 | many | TRBJ1-1 | TRBV2 | CASSGTGGFEAFF | TGTGCCAGCAGCGGGACAGGGGGCTTCGAAGCTTTCTTT
TRBD2 | many | TRBJ2-1 | TRBV5-1 | CASSLGGLAGEQFF | TGCGCCAGCAGCTTGGGCGGACTAGCGGGTGAGCAGTTCTTC
NA | medium-sized | TRBJ1-5 | TRBV3-1 | CASSASRNQPQHF | TGTGCCAGCAGCGCGAGTAGAAATCAGCCCCAGCATTTT
NA | NA | TRBJ2-2 | TRBV12-3/TRBV12-4 | CASSLSGRGTGELFF | TGTGCCAGCAGTCTGAGCGGTCGAGGCACCGGGGAGCTTTTTTTT
TRBD1 | few | TRBJ2-6 | TRBV10-3 | CAISTGGAGANVLTF | TGTGCCATCAGTACAGGGGGCGCTGGGGCCAACGTCCTGACTTTC
NA | many | TRBJ2-3 | TRBV29-1 | CSVEIKGQPRGSDTQYF | TGCAGCGTTGAAATAAAGGGACAACCTAGAGGGTCAGATACGCAGTATTTT
TRBD2 | NA | TRBJ2-5 | TRBV5-4 | CASSSWTSGQETQYF | TGTGCCAGCAGCTCCTGGACTAGCGGCCAAGAGACCCAGTACTTC
NA | few | TRBJ1-6 | TRBV3-1 | CASSQDAGNSPLHF | TGTGCCAGCAGCCAAGATGCCGGGAATTCACCCCTCCACTTT
TRBD1 | few | TRBJ1-6 | TRBV20-1 | CSAGQGAFRNSPLHF | TGCAGTGCGGGACAGGGGGCGTTTCGCAATTCACCCCTCCACTTT
NA | NA | TRBJ2-5 | TRBV28 | CASSLSEVYGETQYF | TGTGCCAGCAGTTTATCGGAAGTATATGGAGAGACCCAGTACTTC
NA | many | TRBJ1-4 | TRBV4-1 | CASSQDPGTHGGKLFF | TGCGCCAGCAGCCAAGATCCCGGGACGCACGGCGGAAAACTGTTTTTT
NA | few | TRBJ2-5 | TRBV3-1 | CASSQKPLTVEGQETQYF | TGTGCCAGCAGCCAAAAGCCGCTTACAGTAGAGGGACAAGAGACCCAGTACTTC
NA | NA | TRBJ2-1 | TRBV11-2 | CASSTYNRGNGGNEQFF | TGTGCCAGCAGCACCTATAACAGGGGCAACGGGGGCAATGAGCAGTTCTTC
TRBD1 | NA | TRBJ2-7 | TRBV27 | CASSTGTVYPRSYF | TGTGCCAGCAGTACCGGGACAGTTTACCCCCGAAGCTACTTC